Presented here are 20 T cell receptor beta chains from one specimen sequenced in a study of blood T cells in healthy people across ages. With a J-beta primer mix and a sample-barcoded 5' primer, a second PCR ran 7 to 11 cycles. TCRdb re-called the 5' RACE reads with MiXCR, one entry per CDR3 protein. The table records about 1.5 million distinct CDR3 sequences, roughly 43% of them present only once. Input material: blood. Receptors originate from a woman under 30 in good health.

V usage is TRBV6-6 and J usage is TRBJ1-6; D remains ambiguous. Germline V gene data show CDR1 as MNHNY and CDR2 as SVGAGI (reference sequence). CDR3 length: 10 amino acids. V lost 7 bases, J lost 12 bases, and 7 bases lay in between. The CDR3 sequence: CASTQRPLHF. CDR3 nucleotides: TGTGCCAGCACCCAAAGACCCCTCCACTTT.

This clonotype was detected many times. This chain links TRBV29-1 with TRBJ1-5; a weak D match, TRBD1 (5 bases). V was shortened by 4 bases and J by 0 bases, with 10 bases between the two germline ends. In germline, CDR1 is SQVTM, CDR2 ANQGSEA. The CDR3 spans 14 residues. CDR3 in DNA: TGCAGCGTTGGGGGGGTTGGTAGCAATCAGCCCCAGCATTTT. Protein product: CSVGGVGSNQPQHF.

The chain recombines TRBV15 with TRBJ2-1; no reliable D call. Between the trimmed V and J ends, which lost 2 bases and 8 bases, there was a span of 13 bases. Germline V gene lookup returns CDR1 LNHNV and CDR2 YYDKDF (reference sequence). The CDR3 is 14 residues long. CDR3 sequence: CATSRTYVRDEQFF. The CDR3 region has the DNA TGTGCCACCAGCAGAACCTACGTCCGCGATGAGCAGTTCTTC.

The chain joins TRBV20-1 to TRBJ1-2; D is unclear. In germline, CDR1 is DFQATT, CDR2 SNEGSKA (reference sequence). Trimming stripped 0 bases from V and 4 bases from J, with 15 bases between. This CDR3 is 15 amino acids long. CDR3 loop: CSARDWLTTPYGYTF. The CDR3 DNA is TGCAGTGCTAGAGATTGGCTAACCACACCCTATGGCTACACCTTC.

This clonotype was picked up a small number of times. V usage is TRBV29-1 and J usage is TRBJ1-1; D gene ambiguous. CDR3 length: 13 amino acids. In germline, CDR1 is SQVTM, CDR2 ANQGSEA. Trimming shortened V by 2 bases and J by 11 bases, and 18 bases separated the two germline ends. Written as DNA, the CDR3 is TGCAGCGTTGAACGAAGCGTAACAGAGCCTGCTTTCTTT. This gives the protein CSVERSVTEPAFF.

The chain employs TRBV12-3 or TRBV12-4 and TRBJ2-1, with 9 bases lining up with TRBD2. The CDR3 is made up of 16 amino acids. Losses at the gene ends were 7 bases for V and 4 bases for J; bases not matched to a gene: 11. CDR3 residues: CASTLSPSGVYNEQFF. The DNA for the CDR3 is TGTGCCAGCACCCTTTCCCCTAGCGGGGTATACAATGAGCAGTTCTTC.

V and J are TRBV12-3 or TRBV12-4 and TRBJ1-2, with no clear D. V shed 5 bases and J shed 7 bases, with 11 bases lying between them. The CDR3 has 12 amino acids. The CDR3 sequence: CASSPGPTGYTF. The CDR3 DNA reads as TGTGCCAGCAGTCCCGGGCCAACTGGCTACACCTTC.

The rearrangement links TRBV9 to TRBJ2-1; D is undetermined. Germline V gene data show CDR1 as SGDLS and CDR2 as YYNGEE. Trimming stripped 4 bases from V and 4 bases from J, with 15 bases between. The CDR3 runs 15 residues. The CDR3 here is CASSPTSPSYNEQFF. Here the CDR3 DNA reads TGTGCCAGCAGCCCTACCAGTCCCTCTTACAATGAGCAGTTCTTC.

V is TRBV20-1 and J is TRBJ2-7, with D perhaps TRBD2 (5 bases). The CDR3 runs 14 residues. Germline CDR1 DFQATT, CDR2 SNEGSKA (reference sequence). V lost 0 bases and J lost 3, with 12 bases in between. The CDR3 reads CSARDDPADYEQYF. The CDR3 region has the DNA TGCAGTGCTAGAGACGATCCAGCGGACTACGAGCAGTACTTC.

The chain uses TRBV5-5 and TRBJ2-7; the match to TRBD1 covers 7 bases. The CDR3 sequence is 18 residues long. J was trimmed by 0 bases and V by 3 bases; bases with no gene match: 15. Germline assignment: CDR1 SGHKS and CDR2 YYEKEE (reference sequence). The CDR3 reads CASSSIRAQGFFSYEQYF. In nucleotides, the CDR3 is TGTGCCAGCAGCTCTATTCGAGCACAGGGGTTTTTCTCCTACGAGCAGTACTTC.

This chain joins TRBV20-1 and TRBJ1-1; D remains unclear. The V gene's germline CDR1 is DFQATT and CDR2 SNEGSKA (reference sequence). The CDR3 covers 14 residues. V was shortened by 0 bases and J by 1 base, with 9 bases between the two germline ends. The CDR3 DNA is TGCAGTGCTAGAGATCAACGGGGGAACACTGAAGCTTTCTTT. This gives the protein CSARDQRGNTEAFF.

The V gene is TRBV5-6, the J gene TRBJ1-1, with D unresolved. The CDR3 spans 14 residues. V was trimmed by 1 base and J by 3 bases, leaving 10 bases between them. Looked up from germline, CDR1 is SGHDT and CDR2 is YYEEEE. CDR3 in amino acids: CASSLLKMYTEAFF. CDR3 coding DNA: TGTGCCAGCAGCTTGCTTAAGATGTACACTGAAGCTTTCTTT.

The chain has TRBV20-1 and TRBJ1-2; 7 nucleotides line up with TRBD1. CDR3 size: 15 residues. V shed 7 bases and J 5 bases; nucleotides not matched to a gene: 16. The V gene's germline CDR1 is DFQATT and CDR2 SNEGSKA (reference sequence). Written as DNA, the CDR3 is TGCAGTGGTAGTCCTCTCGACAGGGATTTTTATGGCTACACCTTC. It is translated as CSGSPLDRDFYGYTF.

The genes are TRBV20-1 and TRBJ1-2; D uncertain. Deletions cut 0 bases from V and 4 bases from J, with 15 bases between. The CDR3 extends over 15 amino acids. Germline CDR1 DFQATT, CDR2 SNEGSKA (reference sequence). The CDR3 coding sequence is TGCAGTGCTAGAGATCTGCCAGCTTCGGGCTATGGCTACACCTTC. As protein: CSARDLPASGYGYTF.

DNA of the CDR3: TGCGCCAGCAATGTATTGGGCGGTAACACTGAAGCTTTCTTT. This codes for CASNVLGGNTEAFF. The rearrangement joins TRBV10-2 to TRBJ1-1; D remains ambiguous. Trimming took 7 bases from V and 2 from J, leaving 14 bases between them. This CDR3 is 14 amino acids long. The germline V gene has CDR1 WSHSY and CDR2 SAAADI.

J is TRBJ2-4 and V is TRBV29-1; D is unclear. The J call could be wrong; TRBJ2-7 is a better fit for the DNA end. The CDR3 totals 12 residues. Germline V gene lookup returns CDR1 SQVTM and CDR2 ANQGSEA. The CDR3 DNA sequence: TGCAGCGTTATAGACGGAACCTACGAGCAGTACTTC. Residues: CSVIDGTYEQYF.

The chain employs TRBV14 and TRBJ1-1, with a possible D match to TRBD1 (6 bases). The germline V and J ends were trimmed by 0 bases and 1 base, with 9 bases remaining between them. In germline, CDR1 is SGHDN, CDR2 FVKESK. The CDR3 length is 15 residues. The CDR3 coding sequence is TGTGCCAGCAGCCAAGATAAGGGGGAGAACACTGAAGCTTTCTTT. It codes for CASSQDKGENTEAFF. The variable domain in full, with the rest retrieved from reference TRBV14 and TRBJ1-1, is EAGVTQFPSHSVIEKGQTVTLRCDPISGHDNLYWYRRVMGKEIKFLLHFVKESKQDESGMPNNRFLAERTGGTYSTLKVQPAELEDSGVYFCASSQDKGENTEAFFGQGTRLTVV.

The chain couples TRBV7-9 to TRBJ1-2; D unresolved. CDR3 size: 11 residues. The germline V and J ends were trimmed by 2 bases and 8 bases, with 6 bases remaining between them. Per the germline V gene, CDR1 is SEHNR and CDR2 is FQNEAQ (reference sequence). CDR3 nucleotides: TGTGCCAGCAGCTTACTACACGGCTACACCTTC. Translating gives CASSLLHGYTF.

The chain carries TRBV5-1 and TRBJ1-5; possible D gene TRBD1, 5 bases. The CDR3 is 15 amino acids. CDR1 SGHRS and CDR2 YFSETQ come from the germline V gene. The germline V and J ends were trimmed by 0 bases and 5 bases, with 12 bases remaining between them. The CDR3 DNA is TGCGCCAGCAGCTTGGACGGGGGTGGCTATCAGCCCCAGCATTTT. It translates to CASSLDGGGYQPQHF.

The chain combines TRBV6-5 with TRBJ1-2, with D possibly matching TRBD1 (5 bases). The CDR3 contains 14 residues. With 5 bases removed from V and 7 bases from J, the gap between germline ends came to 17 bases. Germline V CDR1 and CDR2: MNHEY, SVGAGI. CDR3 in DNA: TGTGCCAGCAGTGCGGACACGGAAGGCTGTGGCTACACCTTC. Its translation: CASSADTEGCGYTF.